This T cell receptor (beta chain) was found in a study of vaccination and CD4 T cells after COVID-19. Study-wide background: Samples taken post-COVID came a median 101 days after diagnosis, ranging from 35 to 161.

Germline CDR1 MNHEY, CDR2 SMNVEV (reference sequence). V was clipped by 4 bases and J by 5 bases; unmatched bases: 1. The CDR3 has 14 residues. This clonotype has only a few counts. What it binds is unknown. Treatment of the sample: approximately 9-day PBMC culture with coronavirus spike peptide pools or control peptides (ViraFEST assay). Researchers grew the cells for about 9 days and then pulled out CD4+ T cells by negative selection. Sequencing of DNA taken from cultured CD4+ T cells relied on the Oncomine TCR Beta short-read assay. From the PCR reads, TCRdb called clonotypes with MiXCR, one entry per CDR3 protein. The sample consists of roughly 17,000 distinct CDR3 sequences, less than 65% of them appearing once. Whole-study results and caveats: Looking at convalescent patients, a median roughly 83% of reactive clones were present only post-vaccination.

The sequenced material came from CD4+ T cells from blood, cultured in vitro. The chain has TRBV27 and TRBJ2-3; 12 bases fit TRBD2. This sequence originates from a human donor who had recovered from COVID-19. The CDR3 reads CASSSTSGRDTQYF. As DNA, the CDR3 is TGTGCCAGCAGTTCGACTAGCGGGAGAGATACGCAGTATTTT.